This entry concerns a single TCR beta chain. This sample is part of a study of blood T cell repertoires in COVID-19. Overall study: Collection of acute and convalescent COVID-19 samples took place in the United States, Italy and Spain. T cells, B-cell-depleted T cells, or PBMCs supplied cDNA or gDNA.

As originally analysed: Researchers report that nucleated cell counts were estimated from reference gene primer amplification. Repertoires were generated with immunoSEQ multiplex PCR, while TCRdb's copy carries only in-frame clones and drops some. D and trimming were read from the DNA, whereas the V and J calls and clone size are those reported in that table. The table has 150,000 to 200,000 clones, around 80% seen once; the top ten hold 13% to 15%. Germline V gene sequence: CDR1 MDHEN, CDR2 SYDVKM. The CDR3 totals 14 residues. Unmatched junction bases numbered 7, after V lost 6 bases and J lost 4 bases.

This TCR was sampled from a woman in her 70s with COVID-19, enrolled during active disease. This rearrangement joins TRBV28 to TRBJ1-2, with 8 bases matching TRBD1. Sample: peripheral blood. The CDR3 coding sequence is TGTGCCAGCAGCCAGGGGGCGAAGAGCTATGGCTACACCTTC. Translated, it gives CASSQGAKSYGYTF.